This T cell receptor beta chain was recorded in a study of T-cell memory formation after mild COVID-19. The wider study: Clustering of TCRs was largely donor specific.

V gave up 0 bases and J gave up 7 bases, with 7 bases separating them. Per germline, CDR1 SGHKS and CDR2 YYEKEE (reference sequence). The CDR3 runs to 13 residues. This clonotype has only one observation. Its antigen is undetermined. The study, taken as a whole, reports: Mainly in CM and EM were contracting CD4+ clones; CD8+ were in EMRA. Some SARS-CoV-2-responding clones were already detected in memory before infection.

Constant-segment primers and 5'RACE yielded cDNA libraries for TCR alpha and TCR beta, each carrying sample barcodes and UMIs. Using its own MiXCR run on the 5' RACE reads, TCRdb lists one record per CDR3 protein. The sample includes approximately 440,000 distinct CDR3 sequences, roughly 20% of them seen just once. This chain connects TRBV5-5 to TRBJ1-4, with D uncertain. The material sequenced was PBMCs or a T cell subset sorted from them (not recorded which). The origin of this receptor is an adult woman who had mild COVID-19 (a few samples of this study predate the infection). Cell type and time point are not known. In DNA form, the CDR3 reads TGTGCCAGCAGCTTGGCCCCACCTGAAAAACTGTTTTTT. Protein product: CASSLAPPEKLFF.